This TCR beta chain derives from a study of blood T cells in healthy people across ages. Findings and limits, study-wide: The recorded TCR beta diversity per million T cells decreased in a roughly linear manner with age.

It was with a sample-barcoded 5' primer and a J-beta primer mix that a second PCR of about 6 to 12 cycles was run. TCRdb fed the 5' RACE reads into MiXCR, producing one record per CDR3 protein. Among roughly 900,000 distinct CDR3 sequences listed, about 48% were seen once. This CDR3 has 14 amino acids. Trimming removed 0 bases from V and 6 bases from J, with 12 bases in between. CDR1 and CDR2 (germline): SGDLS, YYNGEE. Notes on this clonotype: The antigen is unknown.

This TCR was recovered from a man aged 25-45 years in good health. The sample consisted of blood. The V gene is TRBV9, the J gene TRBJ1-1; possible D gene TRBD1, 5 bases. The chain's CDR3 is CASSVAGGISEAFF. In nucleotides, the CDR3 is TGTGCCAGCAGCGTAGCGGGGGGGATCTCTGAAGCTTTCTTT.